A selection of T cell receptor beta chains follows, all from one sample in a study of blood T cells in healthy people across ages. TCRdb reprocessed the 5' RACE reads via MiXCR and lists one record per CDR3 protein. The sample carries approximately 600,000 distinct CDR3 sequences, under 70% recorded once. The sample taken for sequencing was blood. These receptors were collected from a man between 60 and 75 years old in good health. The CDR3 runs from the conserved cysteine through the conserved F or W. The order of the fields is CDR3 DNA, CDR3 protein, clone size, J gene, D gene, V gene. The D gene is left open where the match is weak. Clone size is given for some rows only: seen once, a few or many times, or a class if the clone is expanded.

TGTGCCAGCAGCATAGGGGGACAGGTGACGTTCTTC,CASSIGGQVTFF,many,TRBJ2-1,TRBD1,TRBV7-9
TGTGCCACCAGCAGAGGGACAGGGGGGACAAACATTCAGTACTTC,CATSRGTGGTNIQYF,few,TRBJ2-4,TRBD1,TRBV15
TGTGCCAGCACCAGACTAGCGGGGGTAGAGACCCAGTACTTC,CASTRLAGVETQYF,-,TRBJ2-5,TRBD2,TRBV2
TGCAGCGTTGAGGGGGGGAGGGCGAACACCGGGGAGCTGTTTTTT,CSVEGGRANTGELFF,-,TRBJ2-2,TRBD2,TRBV29-1
TGCAGTGCTAGGAAAAGCTCTGGGGCCAACGTCCTGACTTTC,CSARKSSGANVLTF,few,TRBJ2-6,-,TRBV20-1
TGCGCCAGCAGTCCTAGCGAGGGGACTACCTACAATGAGCAGTTCTTC,CASSPSEGTTYNEQFF,once,TRBJ2-1,TRBD2,TRBV5-1
TGCAGCGCTCGGGAAGACCAAGAGACCCAGTACTTC,CSAREDQETQYF,few,TRBJ2-5,-,TRBV29-1
TGCAGTGCTAGAGGGGCTAGCGGATCCTACGAGCAGTACTTC,CSARGASGSYEQYF,few,TRBJ2-7,TRBD2,TRBV20-1
TGTGCCAGCAGTGAATTCGGCGGGCCTCAAAGTCCCCTCCACTTT,CASSEFGGPQSPLHF,-,TRBJ1-6,-,TRBV25-1
TGTGCCAGCAGCCAATTTGGGACTAGCGTATCCTACGAGCAGTACTTC,CASSQFGTSVSYEQYF,-,TRBJ2-7,TRBD2,TRBV3-1
TGCGCCAGCAGCTTTCCCGTCCGAGGACTAGCGGGGAGACAAGAGACCCAGTACTTC,CASSFPVRGLAGRQETQYF,-,TRBJ2-5,TRBD2,TRBV5-1
TGCGCCAGCAGACGTCGGGACGGGTTAATTACCCAGCATTTT,CASRRRDGLITQHF,-,TRBJ1-5,-,TRBV5-1
TGTGCCAGTGAGCGGGGAGCATCCCAAGAGACCCAGTACTTC,CASERGASQETQYF,-,TRBJ2-5,TRBD2,TRBV6-1
TGTGCCAGCAGGACGCGGGTGGGACGGGAGACCCAGTACTTC,CASRTRVGRETQYF,-,TRBJ2-5,-,TRBV7-2
TGTGCCAGCAGCTTACCGGGCGCCGCTTTCTATGGCTACACCTTC,CASSLPGAAFYGYTF,few,TRBJ1-2,-,TRBV11-2
TGTGCCACAACGACACTTAGCAATCAGCCCCAGCATTTT,CATTTLSNQPQHF,-,TRBJ1-5,-,TRBV2
TGTGCCAGCTCACCCCGCGAGGAAACTGAAGCTTTCTTT,CASSPREETEAFF,few,TRBJ1-1,-,TRBV18
TGTGCCAGCAGTGGCCAAGAGACCCAGTACTTC,CASSGQETQYF,many,TRBJ2-5,-,TRBV5-1
TGTGCCAGCAGCTTAACGGCCGGGGAAAAACTGTTTTTT,CASSLTAGEKLFF,-,TRBJ1-4,-,TRBV7-3
TGCGCCAGCAGCCAAGAGGGACGTCTAGCGGGGGGGGGTACGCAGTATTTT,CASSQEGRLAGGGTQYF,few,TRBJ2-3,TRBD2,TRBV4-1
TGCAGTGCTAGAGATGGGCTAGCGGGGGAAACCTACAATGAGCAGTTCTTC,CSARDGLAGETYNEQFF,-,TRBJ2-1,TRBD2,TRBV20-1
TGTGCCAGCAAAGGGGACAGATCTAACTATGGCTACACCTTC,CASKGDRSNYGYTF,few,TRBJ1-2,TRBD1,TRBV2
TGCGCCAGCAGCCAAAGTCCAGGCTCCTACGAGCAGTACTTC,CASSQSPGSYEQYF,-,TRBJ2-7,-,TRBV4-1
TGTGCCAGCAGCTTAACCAGCGGATCAGATACGCAGTATTTT,CASSLTSGSDTQYF,-,TRBJ2-3,-,TRBV7-9
TGTGCCAGCAGTGGTCGACAGGGTAGCACAGATACGCAGTATTTT,CASSGRQGSTDTQYF,-,TRBJ2-3,TRBD1,TRBV6-1
TGCAGTGCTAGTAAACTAGCAGACGAGCTCAGATACGCGTATTTT,CSASKLADELRYAYF,-,TRBJ2-3,-,TRBV20-1
TGTGCCAGCAGTCAAGCGGGCAGGGCAGATACGCAGTATTTT,CASSQAGRADTQYF,-,TRBJ2-3,-,TRBV7-8
TGCGCCAGCAGCCAATCCCGACAGGGGGCTACAGATACGCAGTATTTT,CASSQSRQGATDTQYF,-,TRBJ2-3,TRBD1,TRBV4-1
TGTGCCAGCAGCGCCTACCGGGGTACAGCTAATGAAAAACTGTTTTTT,CASSAYRGTANEKLFF,-,TRBJ1-4,-,TRBV7-2
TGTGCCAGCAGCTTAGGGGGTGCTAGCGGGGGTGAGACCCAGTACTTC,CASSLGGASGGETQYF,-,TRBJ2-5,TRBD2,TRBV7-2
TGTGCCAGCAGCTTAGGCGTGGACAGGGACTATGGCTACACCTTC,CASSLGVDRDYGYTF,-,TRBJ1-2,TRBD1,TRBV11-1
TGTGCCAGCAGTGAAGGTGGCCTAGCCCGGACCCAGTACTTC,CASSEGGLARTQYF,-,TRBJ2-5,-,TRBV2
TGTGCCAGCAGTTACGGACAGTGTTATGGCTACACCTTC,CASSYGQCYGYTF,-,TRBJ1-2,-,TRBV6-7
TGTGCCATCAGCCCGCGGGCCTACGAGCAGTACTTC,CAISPRAYEQYF,-,TRBJ2-7,-,TRBV10-3
TGTGCCACCAAGGGGACAGGGGCCTACGAGCAGTACTTC,CATKGTGAYEQYF,-,TRBJ2-7,TRBD1,TRBV25-1
TGCAGCGTTGTACAGGGGGCTTATGAGCAGTACTTC,CSVVQGAYEQYF,few,TRBJ2-7,TRBD1,TRBV29-1
TGTGCCAGTGACAGGGGGCGGGGAGATACGCAGTATTTT,CASDRGRGDTQYF,few,TRBJ2-3,TRBD1,TRBV7-8
TGTGCCATCAGGCTGGGGACGAGCGGGCCTGAAGCTTTCTTT,CAIRLGTSGPEAFF,-,TRBJ1-1,-,TRBV10-3
TGTGCCAGCAGCGTAGGACTAGGCCTTACGAACACCGGGGAGCTGTTTTTT,CASSVGLGLTNTGELFF,-,TRBJ2-2,-,TRBV9
TGTGCCAGCACCAACAAGGGGTTCTATGGCTACACCTTC,CASTNKGFYGYTF,-,TRBJ1-2,-,TRBV7-8
TGTGCCAGCAGCTTAGGGGGGTTCGATGAAAAACTGTTTTTT,CASSLGGFDEKLFF,-,TRBJ1-4,-,TRBV13
TGTGCCAGCCGACGGGACAGGGGGATAGAGACCCAGTACTTC,CASRRDRGIETQYF,-,TRBJ2-5,TRBD1,TRBV6-6
TGTGCCACCAGTGATCCTCGGACAGGCGTGGGGCCCCAGCATTTT,CATSDPRTGVGPQHF,-,TRBJ1-5,TRBD1,TRBV24-1
TGTGCCAGCAGCTCTCCGAGGGGCGGGGGACTGCACAATGAGCAGTTCTTC,CASSSPRGGGLHNEQFF,-,TRBJ2-1,TRBD2,TRBV7-9
TGTGCCAGCAGCTTACCAACGGGACTGGACTATCAAGAGACCCAGTACTTC,CASSLPTGLDYQETQYF,-,TRBJ2-5,-,TRBV7-8